Listed below are T cell receptor beta chains from one sample, sequenced in a study of blood T cell repertoires in COVID-19. The assay was immunoSEQ multiplex PCR, and TCRdb's table has in-frame clones only and misses some. Of some 120,000 clones listed, about 89% are singletons. The sequencing input was peripheral blood. These receptors were collected from a man aged 35 to 55 with acute or convalescent COVID-19. The CDR3 runs from the conserved cysteine through the conserved F or W. Each record gives: V gene, J gene, clone size, D gene, CDR3 protein, CDR3 DNA. The D gene is left open where the match is weak. Clone size is not always given. Where it is, it says once, few, many or a class for expanded clones.

V gene: TRBV6-5
J gene: TRBJ2-7
clone size: .
D gene: .
CDR3 protein: CASSYSRASATYEQYF
CDR3 DNA: TGTGCCAGCAGTTACTCGAGGGCTAGCGCAACCTACGAGCAGTACTTC

V gene: TRBV6-6
J gene: TRBJ1-5
clone size: once
D gene: TRBD1
CDR3 protein: CASSYSVTGVQPQHF
CDR3 DNA: TGTGCCAGCAGTTACTCGGTGACAGGGGTTCAGCCCCAGCATTTT

V gene: TRBV10-1
J gene: TRBJ2-1
clone size: .
D gene: .
CDR3 protein: CASSEVSGNEQFF
CDR3 DNA: TGCGCCAGCAGTGAGGTTAGCGGCAATGAGCAGTTCTTC

V gene: TRBV18
J gene: TRBJ1-3
clone size: .
D gene: .
CDR3 protein: CASSPSVSGNTIYF
CDR3 DNA: TGTGCCAGCTCACCGTCAGTCTCTGGAAACACCATATATTTT

V gene: TRBV12-3/TRBV12-4
J gene: TRBJ1-5
clone size: .
D gene: .
CDR3 protein: CASSFDQPQHF
CDR3 DNA: TGTGCCAGCAGTTTCGATCAGCCCCAGCATTTT

V gene: TRBV28
J gene: TRBJ2-7
clone size: .
D gene: TRBD1
CDR3 protein: CASSLGQGVYEQYF
CDR3 DNA: TGTGCCAGCAGTTTGGGACAGGGAGTCTACGAGCAGTACTTC

V gene: TRBV2
J gene: TRBJ1-1
clone size: .
D gene: .
CDR3 protein: CASSARRGTGTEAFF
CDR3 DNA: TGTGCCAGCAGTGCAAGAAGGGGGACGGGAACTGAAGCTTTCTTT

V gene: TRBV24-1
J gene: TRBJ2-7
clone size: .
D gene: TRBD1
CDR3 protein: CATSDPTGPEQYF
CDR3 DNA: TGTGCCACCAGTGACCCGACAGGGCCCGAGCAGTACTTC

V gene: TRBV29-1
J gene: TRBJ2-5
clone size: .
D gene: .
CDR3 protein: CSVAVSGAAGETQYF
CDR3 DNA: TGCAGCGTTGCTGTTTCAGGGGCGGCAGGGGAGACCCAGTACTTC

V gene: TRBV19
J gene: TRBJ1-1
clone size: .
D gene: TRBD1
CDR3 protein: CASSYGQGVEAFF
CDR3 DNA: TGTGCCAGTAGTTACGGACAGGGCGTTGAAGCTTTCTTT

V gene: TRBV14
J gene: TRBJ1-4
clone size: .
D gene: .
CDR3 protein: CASSQLPDRKLFF
CDR3 DNA: TGTGCCAGCAGCCAATTACCAGACAGAAAACTGTTTTTT

V gene: TRBV11-2
J gene: TRBJ1-5
clone size: .
D gene: TRBD1
CDR3 protein: CASSRQGNNQPQHF
CDR3 DNA: TGTGCCAGCAGCCGACAGGGGAACAATCAGCCCCAGCATTTT

V gene: TRBV6-2/TRBV6-3
J gene: TRBJ2-2
clone size: many
D gene: .
CDR3 protein: CASSPTGGELFF
CDR3 DNA: TGTGCCAGCAGTCCGACTGGGGGGGAGCTGTTTTTT

V gene: TRBV29-1
J gene: TRBJ2-1
clone size: .
D gene: TRBD1
CDR3 protein: CSAGDRGYEQFF
CDR3 DNA: TGCAGCGCGGGGGACAGGGGGTATGAGCAGTTCTTC

V gene: TRBV19
J gene: TRBJ1-1
clone size: .
D gene: .
CDR3 protein: CASSIQFEAFF
CDR3 DNA: TGTGCCAGTAGTATACAGTTTGAAGCTTTCTTT

V gene: TRBV7-9
J gene: TRBJ2-7
clone size: .
D gene: .
CDR3 protein: CASSLIQGPSYEQYF
CDR3 DNA: TGTGCCAGCAGCTTAATCCAGGGGCCTTCCTACGAGCAGTACTTC

V gene: TRBV20-1
J gene: TRBJ1-1
clone size: .
D gene: TRBD1
CDR3 protein: CSASRRQGARGTEAFF
CDR3 DNA: TGCAGTGCTAGTCGTAGGCAGGGGGCGCGGGGCACTGAAGCTTTCTTT

V gene: TRBV9
J gene: TRBJ1-2
clone size: .
D gene: TRBD1
CDR3 protein: CASSTTGLRDGYTF
CDR3 DNA: TGTGCCAGCAGCACGACAGGGTTACGGGATGGCTACACCTTC

V gene: TRBV9
J gene: TRBJ2-2
clone size: .
D gene: TRBD1
CDR3 protein: CASSFGTGDTGELFF
CDR3 DNA: TGTGCCAGCAGCTTTGGGACAGGGGACACCGGGGAGCTGTTTTTT

V gene: TRBV27
J gene: TRBJ2-5
clone size: .
D gene: TRBD1
CDR3 protein: CASKPLGQGKSWTQYF
CDR3 DNA: TGTGCCAGCAAACCCTTAGGACAGGGGAAAAGTTGGACCCAGTACTTC

V gene: TRBV7-2
J gene: TRBJ2-7
clone size: .
D gene: .
CDR3 protein: CASSSQGGLIYEQYF
CDR3 DNA: TGTGCCAGCAGCTCACAAGGAGGCCTAATCTACGAGCAGTACTTC

V gene: TRBV15
J gene: TRBJ2-6
clone size: .
D gene: .
CDR3 protein: CATSYGTGKNSGANVLTF
CDR3 DNA: TGTGCCACCAGCTATGGCACAGGGAAAAACTCTGGGGCCAACGTCCTGACTTTC

V gene: TRBV7-9
J gene: TRBJ1-4
clone size: few
D gene: .
CDR3 protein: CASSLGRSGEKLFF
CDR3 DNA: TGTGCCAGCAGCTTAGGTCGGAGTGGTGAAAAACTGTTTTTT

V gene: TRBV27
J gene: TRBJ2-7
clone size: .
D gene: TRBD2
CDR3 protein: CASSLVAGVHEQYF
CDR3 DNA: TGTGCCAGCAGTTTAGTAGCGGGAGTCCACGAGCAGTACTTC

V gene: TRBV6-5
J gene: TRBJ1-3
clone size: .
D gene: .
CDR3 protein: CASRRGSSGNTIYF
CDR3 DNA: TGTGCCAGCAGAAGAGGGTCCTCTGGAAACACCATATATTTT

V gene: TRBV6-4
J gene: TRBJ2-3
clone size: .
D gene: .
CDR3 protein: CASSDSLASTQYF
CDR3 DNA: TGTGCCAGCAGTGACTCGCTAGCAAGTACGCAGTATTTT

V gene: TRBV5-8
J gene: TRBJ1-1
clone size: .
D gene: .
CDR3 protein: CASSLAPRYTEAFF
CDR3 DNA: TGTGCCAGCAGCTTGGCGCCTCGGTACACTGAAGCTTTCTTT

V gene: TRBV5-1
J gene: TRBJ2-1
clone size: .
D gene: TRBD1
CDR3 protein: CASSSRTGNNEQFF
CDR3 DNA: TGCGCCAGCAGCTCTCGGACAGGGAACAATGAGCAGTTCTTC

V gene: TRBV7-8
J gene: TRBJ2-1
clone size: .
D gene: .
CDR3 protein: CASSSGVTSYNEQFF
CDR3 DNA: TGTGCCAGCAGCTCAGGGGTCACCTCCTACAATGAGCAGTTCTTC

V gene: TRBV29-1
J gene: TRBJ2-5
clone size: once
D gene: .
CDR3 protein: CSAGHGTRGETQYF
CDR3 DNA: TGCAGCGCCGGGCACGGGACAAGGGGGGAGACCCAGTACTTC